Listed below are T cell receptor beta chains from one sample, sequenced in a study of T cells after yellow fever vaccination. TCRdb passed the 5' RACE reads through MiXCR, listing each CDR3 protein once. The sample consists of fewer than 150,000 distinct CDR3 sequences, 7% to 9% of them appearing once. The sequences come from CD4+ T cells sorted from PBMCs, collected 5 days after the yellow fever booster vaccination. These receptors originate from a young man who received the YFV17D yellow fever vaccine. Each CDR3 is given with its conserved first and last residue. A D gene is named only where the DNA matches it firmly. Expanded clones are given a class, and other clones once, few, many or no size at all.

15	-	TRBV28	many	TRBJ2-1	CASHSGSTFGNEQFF	TGTGCCAGTCACTCAGGGAGTACCTTCGGGAATGAGCAGTTCTTC
14	TRBD1	TRBV4-2	-	TRBJ2-2	CASSPGQERRALFF	TGTGCCAGCAGCCCAGGACAGGAGAGAAGGGCGCTGTTTTTT
15	-	TRBV5-1	-	TRBJ2-1	CASSLVRGEYNEQFF	TGCGCCAGCAGCTTGGTCCGCGGGGAGTACAATGAGCAGTTCTTC
16	TRBD1	TRBV10-3	few	TRBJ2-7	CAISGPTGGSYYEQYF	TGTGCCATCAGCGGCCCGACAGGGGGCAGTTACTACGAGCAGTACTTC
13	TRBD1	TRBV10-2	-	TRBJ2-5	CASRRGQGETQYF	TGCGCCAGCAGACGGGGACAGGGGGAGACCCAGTACTTC
14	-	TRBV15	many	TRBJ1-1	CATSRNRVRTEAFF	TGTGCCACCAGCAGAAACAGGGTTAGAACTGAAGCTTTCTTT
16	-	TRBV7-2	many	TRBJ2-7	CASSFRGGGLTYEQYF	TGTGCCAGCAGTTTCCGAGGGGGGGGATTAACCTACGAGCAGTACTTC
18	TRBD2	TRBV20-1	many	TRBJ2-1	CSASDERGRVPLVYEQFF	TGCAGTGCCAGTGACGAGCGCGGGAGAGTCCCGTTGGTGTATGAGCAGTTCTTC
12	-	TRBV2	many	TRBJ2-7	CARGRDNYEQYF	TGTGCCAGAGGCCGGGACAACTACGAGCAGTACTTC
15	TRBD1	TRBV5-1	many	TRBJ1-5	CASSLEGQGNQPQHF	TGCGCCAGCAGCTTGGAGGGACAGGGTAACCAGCCCCAGCATTTT
15	-	TRBV15	-	TRBJ2-3	CATSRVGLGTDTQYF	TGTGCCACCAGCAGAGTTGGTTTAGGCACAGATACGCAGTATTTT
14	-	TRBV11-2	-	TRBJ2-1	CASSLTSANNEQFF	TGTGCCAGCAGCTTAACTTCCGCGAACAATGAGCAGTTCTTC
13	-	TRBV6-2/TRBV6-3	many	TRBJ2-5	CASSPGLRETQYF	TGTGCCAGCAGTCCAGGGTTACGGGAGACCCAGTACTTC
15	TRBD2	TRBV12-3/TRBV12-4	many	TRBJ2-2	CASSSGRAPTGELFF	TGTGCCAGCAGTAGCGGGAGGGCCCCCACCGGGGAGCTGTTTTTT
16	-	TRBV24-1	-	TRBJ2-7	CATSDQGAYQSFRLYF	TGTGCCACCAGTGATCAAGGGGCTTACCAAAGCTTTCGCCTTTACTTC
13	-	TRBV20-1	-	TRBJ2-7	CSARKPGAYEQYF	TGCAGTGCTAGAAAACCCGGTGCCTACGAGCAGTACTTC
12	-	TRBV7-6	many	TRBJ1-4	CASSRVGGKLFF	TGTGCCAGCAGCAGGGTGGGGGGAAAACTGTTTTTT
14	TRBD1	TRBV30	many	TRBJ2-1	CAWSVGQGAWEQFF	TGTGCCTGGAGTGTAGGGCAGGGGGCTTGGGAGCAGTTCTTC
18	-	TRBV13	few	TRBJ2-6	CASSLSAGVTSGANVLTF	TGTGCCAGCAGCCTGAGTGCAGGGGTCACCTCTGGGGCCAACGTCCTGACTTTC
14	-	TRBV5-1	many	TRBJ2-5	CASSLGGMEETQYF	TGCGCCAGCAGTTTAGGAGGGATGGAAGAGACCCAGTACTTC
15	-	TRBV7-2	many	TRBJ2-1	CASSLASRNYNEQFF	TGTGCCAGCAGCTTAGCGTCTAGAAACTACAATGAGCAGTTCTTC
14	-	TRBV12-3/TRBV12-4	many	TRBJ2-7	CASSFQAGPYEQYF	TGTGCCAGCAGTTTTCAGGCCGGGCCCTACGAGCAGTACTTC
14	-	TRBV9	many	TRBJ1-2	CASSTGTANYGYTF	TGTGCCAGCAGCACCGGGACTGCTAACTATGGCTACACCTTC
15	TRBD1	TRBV5-1	many	TRBJ1-2	CASSLIIGQGHGYTF	TGCGCCAGCAGCTTGATAATTGGACAGGGGCACGGCTACACCTTC
16	-	TRBV5-4	-	TRBJ2-3	CASSFRPQTGTDTQYF	TGTGCCAGCAGCTTCCGACCTCAGACTGGCACAGATACGCAGTATTTT
15	TRBD2	TRBV29-1	many	TRBJ2-1	CSVRTSGSSYNEQFF	TGCAGCGTACGGACTAGCGGGAGCTCCTACAATGAGCAGTTCTTC
16	TRBD1	TRBV6-5	-	TRBJ2-5	CASSYSGTGKEETQYF	TGTGCCAGCAGTTACTCAGGGACAGGGAAGGAAGAGACCCAGTACTTC
16	-	TRBV6-5	many	TRBJ1-3	CASSYRGRSSGNTIYF	TGTGCCAGCAGTTATAGGGGCAGGAGCTCTGGAAACACCATATATTTT
13	-	TRBV20-1	many	TRBJ2-2	CSADVAESGELFF	TGCAGTGCTGATGTAGCGGAGTCCGGGGAGCTGTTTTTT
14	TRBD1	TRBV20-1	many	TRBJ1-1	CSARQGAENTEAFF	TGCAGTGCTAGACAGGGGGCTGAGAACACTGAAGCTTTCTTT
19	TRBD2	TRBV3-1	-	TRBJ2-2	CASSQPGWGTSGNTGELFF	TGTGCCAGCAGCCAACCTGGTTGGGGGACTAGCGGGAACACCGGGGAGCTGTTTTTT
13	TRBD1	TRBV7-3	many	TRBJ1-2	CASSKIGQGGYTF	TGTGCCAGCAGCAAGATTGGACAGGGGGGCTACACCTTC
14	TRBD1	TRBV10-3	few	TRBJ2-7	CAISRQGLGNEQYF	TGTGCCATCAGTCGACAGGGGCTCGGGAACGAGCAGTACTTC
13	-	TRBV18	many	TRBJ2-7	CASSPRQNYEQYF	TGTGCCAGCTCCCCTCGACAGAACTACGAGCAGTACTTC
13	-	TRBV6-5	many	TRBJ1-2	CASRATTGYGYTF	TGTGCCAGCAGGGCAACGACTGGCTATGGCTACACCTTC
14	-	TRBV4-2	many	TRBJ2-5	CASSQDKVQETQYF	TGTGCCAGCAGCCAAGATAAGGTCCAAGAGACCCAGTACTTC